The source of this T cell receptor (beta chain) is a study of CD4 T cells in relation to SARS-CoV-2 and coronaviruses (dated by TCRdb to 2020 to 2023). Broadly, across the study: In the ViraFEST assay, PBMCs were grown with antigen for around nine days, and TCR beta CDR3s were then sequenced to identify antigen-specific clonal expansions. At the level of individual TCR clonotypes, the study measured memory CD4+ T cell crossreactivity between SARS-CoV-2 spike protein and common cold coronavirus spike proteins. Patient-derived lymphoblastoid cell lines were used to map the HLA restriction of shared crossreactive spike epitopes. Of the roughly twelve convalescent patients, 8 were male and 4 were female, and two of the subjects were Hispanic. The full convalescent cohort of roughly eleven patients had a median age of approximately 35 years, ranging from roughly 21 to 80 years. The Adaptive Biotechnologies TCR-sequencing kit was used to sequence samples from three pre-COVID donors and the naive versus memory experiments, whereas other data were Illumina-based. For other donors in the study, expansion assays were sequenced with a different, Illumina-based TCR-beta assay. The paper's findings and limits, for the study overall: In 65% to 70% of donors, memory CD4+ clonotypes turned up that crossrecognized SARS-CoV-2 and at least one common cold coronavirus spike. The study was limited by small numbers of patients and tested TCRs. Compared with monoreactive clones, crossreactive clones had significantly weaker SARS-CoV-2-driven expansion, a result consistent with antigenic imprinting. No donor contributed both pre-pandemic and post-infection samples, which limited tracing the source of pre-existing responses. Sequencing naive versus memory cells indicated that the assay picks up memory recall responses, not primary responses primed during culture. Crossreactivity analysis was centred on spike protein, so crossreactivity against other viral proteins was not assessed.

Details on this clone: The clone's antigen remains unknown. No much larger clone exists at a distance of one base, and base qualities are not known.

V is reduced by 10 bases and J by 7 bases, leaving a spacing of 17 bases between them. Based on the germline V gene, the CDR1 and CDR2 sequences are MNHEY and SVGAGI. CDR3 length: 13 amino acids, cysteine to phenylalanine. The CDR3 DNA has 39 bases and is translated from base 1. DNA from CEF-cultured naive and memory CD4+ T cells underwent immunoSEQ TCR-beta sequencing at survey level. In the source study's methods: Preprocessing removed nonproductive sequences and CDR3s not starting with C, not ending with F or W, or shorter than 7 amino acids. Antigen-specific clonotypes were called with the MANAFEST web app on the basis of expansion relative to the reference and to other culture wells. A clone was considered positive if significant expansion relative to the reference culture was observed in 2 of 3 replicate wells at an FDR below 0.05. For a clone to be considered positive, significant expansion relative to all other tandem wells and an odds ratio above 5 were also required. Cultured and uncultured naive and memory CD4+ repertoires were searched for CDR3s previously identified as spike- and CEF-reactive. After three terminal residues were trimmed from each end, CDR3 homology was quantified as pairwise Levenshtein distance using the stringdist R package. The table was pulled from immuneACCESS by TCRdb, which kept in-frame rearrangements only. Such tables lose some clones; where checked, under half of the loss comes from unresolved V genes, and the rest has no known cause. V and J calls and clone size follow that table, whereas D and trimming were derived from the DNA. The sample includes about 35,000 clones, with just under 85% observed a single time. The ten biggest clones cover approximately 7% of the sample.

Naive and memory CD4+ T cells were separated from cryopreserved PBMCs by CD4 enrichment followed by EasySep naive CD4+ T cell enrichment. Sorted naive or memory CD4+ T cells (more than 85,000) were cultured 1:1 with T cell-depleted PBMCs and CEF peptides for about 10 days. In general, triplicate replicate wells were used for every peptide culture condition. PBMCs were isolated from leukapheresis product or whole blood by Ficoll-Paque PLUS gradient centrifugation. PBMCs were either cryopreserved at -140°C or used fresh in the expansion assay. The QIAamp Micro DNA Kit was used to extract genomic DNA from the CD4+ T cells.

The chain is assembled from TRBV6-5 and TRBJ1-5; the D gene remains uncertain. This clonotype was obtained from an adult with COVID-19. Sequences were obtained from naive CD4+ T cells from PBMCs, cultured in vitro. Explained via the paper, the cell subset or site label denotes: naive CD4+ T cells isolated by negative enrichment. CDR3 loop: CATSKTMSQPQHF. The nucleotides are TGTGCCACTTCGAAGACAATGAGCCAGCCCCAGCATTTT.